This T cell receptor (beta chain) was captured in a study of blood T cell repertoires in COVID-19. Background on the study: Samples taken during acute and convalescent COVID-19 were collected in the United States, Italy and Spain. The cDNA or gDNA used as material had been derived from T cells, B-cell-depleted T cells, or PBMCs.

Authors' data handling: Reference gene primers were amplified, and this amplification served to estimate nucleated cell counts. Profiled with immunoSEQ multiplex PCR; TCRdb holds only in-frame clones, not every one. That table is the source of V, J and clone size, and D and trimming were worked out from the DNA. Here the sample spans roughly 120,000 clones, 70% to 75% being singletons. Recruited during active infection, patients (from Seattle) were subsequently followed longitudinally. Germline-derived CDR1 and CDR2 are MNHNS and SASEGT. Trimming stripped 2 bases from V and 8 bases from J, with 10 bases between. This CDR3 region has 13 residues.

The sample consisted of peripheral blood. This clonotype was obtained from a man older than 75 with COVID-19, enrolled during active disease. The chain employs TRBV6-1 and TRBJ2-1, with D tentatively TRBD2 (6 bases). The CDR3: CASSEQPGDEQFF. CDR3 DNA: TGTGCCAGCAGTGAACAACCGGGGGATGAGCAGTTCTTC.